The 17 T cell receptor beta chains presented below share a single source sample, sequenced in a study of blood T cell repertoires in COVID-19. Profiling relied on immunoSEQ multiplex PCR, and the TCRdb table lists in-frame clones only, not all of them. The sample lists tens of thousands of clones, 80% to 90% seen once, with roughly 2.5% in the top ten. Input material: peripheral blood. The receptors shown here come from a woman aged 65 to 85 with COVID-19, enrolled during active disease.

The chain is built from TRBV27 and TRBJ1-1, with 7 bases aligning to TRBD1. Germline CDR1 is MNHEY and CDR2 is SMNVEV (reference sequence). V dropped 6 bases and J dropped 4; count of bases not matched to a gene: 5. CDR3 length: 13 residues. The CDR3: CASRPRQGTEAFF. CDR3 in DNA: TGTGCCAGCAGACCCCGACAGGGCACTGAAGCTTTCTTT.

This sequence joins TRBV19 and TRBJ1-2; 9 positions match TRBD1. CDR1 is LNHDA, CDR2 SQIVND, per germline (reference sequence). The CDR3 spans 17 residues. V lost 3 bases, J lost 0 bases, and 8 bases stayed unmatched. In nucleotides, the CDR3 is TGTGCCAGTAGTATGGGGGGACAGGGAGACGCTAACTATGGCTACACCTTC. It codes for CASSMGGQGDANYGYTF.

The chain couples TRBV21-1 to TRBJ1-1; TRBD1, the table's D call, was not compared with the DNA. TRBV21-1 is a documented pseudogene. This CDR3 is 17 amino acids long. The DNA of the CDR3 is TGTGCCAGCAGCAAATCTAGACAGGGAGAGATTAACACTGAAGCTTTCTTT. This codes for CASSKSRQGEINTEAFF.

The CDR3 coding sequence is TGTGCCAGCAGTTACGTTCAGGGGGGCCAGCCCCAGCATTTT. It encodes CASSYVQGGQPQHF. The J gene is TRBJ1-5, the V gene TRBV6-2 or TRBV6-3, with 7 bases fitting TRBD1. V trimming: 2 bases; J trimming: 7 bases; junction bases outside the gene matches: 5. Germline V gene sequence: CDR1 MNHEY, CDR2 SVGEGT. The CDR3 covers 14 residues.

The V gene is TRBV6-6, the J gene TRBJ1-1; D unclear. V lost 10 bases and J 2 bases, leaving 14 bases between the germline ends. CDR1 and CDR2 from the germline V gene are MNHNY and SVGAGI (reference sequence). CDR3 size: 13 residues. The CDR3 nucleotides are TGTGCCACCGCCGGGCGGACTAACACTGAAGCTTTCTTT. Protein sequence: CATAGRTNTEAFF.

The CDR3 reads CASSYEASSYNEQFF. The CDR3 DNA reads as TGTGCCAGCAGTTACGAGGCTAGCTCCTACAATGAGCAGTTCTTC. This chain uses TRBV6-2 or TRBV6-3 with TRBJ2-1, with D hard to call. CDR1 and CDR2 from the germline V gene are MNHEY and SVGEGT. Between the trimmed V and J ends, which lost 2 bases and 0 bases, there was a span of 8 bases. CDR3 length: 15 residues.

This clone was observed once. The gene calls are TRBV3-1 (or the pseudogene TRBV3-2) and TRBJ1-2, with D unclear. Deletions cut 5 bases from V and 4 bases from J, with 5 bases between. There are 11 residues in the CDR3. Germline V gene lookup returns CDR1 LGHDT and CDR2 YNNKEL (reference sequence). The CDR3 protein is CASSTSYGYTF. CDR3 bases: TGTGCCAGCAGCACAAGCTATGGCTACACCTTC.

V is TRBV4-3 and J is TRBJ2-1; TRBD2 aligns across 12 bases. The V gene end was trimmed by 0 bases and the J gene end by 9 bases; junction bases not matched to a gene: 6. Germline CDR1 reads LGHNA; CDR2 reads YSLEER. The CDR3 is 16 amino acids. CDR3 sequence: CASSQERSSGRGEQFF. As DNA, the CDR3 is TGCGCCAGCAGCCAAGAGAGGTCTAGCGGGAGGGGTGAGCAGTTCTTC.

This chain links TRBV4-2 with TRBJ2-6; D is uncertain. Trimming removed 0 bases from V and 0 bases from J, with 12 bases in between. The germline V gene encodes CDR1 LGHNA and CDR2 YNFKEQ. The CDR3 loop spans 18 amino acids. The CDR3 loop is CASSQDRQRSSGANVLTF. DNA of the CDR3: TGTGCCAGCAGCCAAGATCGGCAGCGAAGCTCTGGGGCCAACGTCCTGACTTTC.

V gene TRBV5-1 combines with J gene TRBJ1-2; TRBD1 is a possible D gene (6 bases). The CDR3 contains 16 residues. CDR1 is SGHRS, CDR2 YFSETQ, per germline. V was cut by 5 bases and J by 3 bases, with 20 bases left in between. In DNA, the CDR3 is TGCGCCAGCAGACAGAGGACAGCTCTAGTCGACTATGGCTACACCTTC. It specifies CASRQRTALVDYGYTF. The variable domain in full, completed from reference TRBV5-1 and TRBJ1-2, reads KAGVTQTPRYLIKTRGQQVTLSCSPISGHRSVSWYQQTPGQGLQFLFEYFSETQRNKGNFPGRFSGRQFSNSRSEMNVSTLELGDSALYLCASRQRTALVDYGYTFGSGTRLTVV.

The V gene is TRBV3-1 (or the pseudogene TRBV3-2), the J gene TRBJ2-1, with a tentative D call TRBD1 (6 bases). With 2 bases removed from V and 7 bases from J, the gap between germline ends came to 9 bases. The CDR3 is 13 residues long. Germline V gene data show CDR1 as LGHDT and CDR2 as YNNKEL (reference sequence). CDR3 residues: CASSQQQGNEQFF. The CDR3 bases are TGTGCCAGCAGCCAACAACAGGGTAATGAGCAGTTCTTC.

This clone turned up a few times. The chain is built from TRBV7-3 and TRBJ2-3; 12 bases match TRBD2. The CDR3 runs 15 residues. The germline V gene has CDR1 SGHTA and CDR2 FQGTGA. V was pared by 5 bases and J by 3 bases, with 3 bases of the junction left unmatched. CDR3 protein: CASSQTSGRTDTQYF. The CDR3, as DNA: TGTGCCAGCAGCCAGACTAGCGGGAGAACAGATACGCAGTATTTT.

As regards this clone: Other nucleotide sequences from this sample produce the same CDR3. This chain connects TRBV11-2 to TRBJ2-7, with unresolved D. CDR3 length equals 11 residues. The V gene lost 4 bases and the J gene lost 2 bases, with 3 bases spanning the gap. Germline loops: CDR1 SGHAT, CDR2 FQNNGV. This CDR3 reads CASSSTYEQYF. DNA for the CDR3: TGTGCCAGCAGCTCAACCTACGAGCAGTACTTC.

This chain uses TRBV11-2 with TRBJ2-6; 7 bases map to TRBD2. The J segment lost 6 bases and the V segment lost 2 bases, leaving 13 bases of the junction unmatched. CDR1 and CDR2 from the germline V gene are SGHAT and FQNNGV. The CDR3 totals 18 residues. Here the CDR3 DNA reads TGTGCCAGCAGCTTACCATCGGGAGGAGAGTGGGAGGCCAACGTCCTGACTTTC. Protein sequence: CASSLPSGGEWEANVLTF.

The chain links TRBV27 to TRBJ2-3; D unclear. V lost 6 bases and J lost 7, with 14 bases in between. The CDR3 runs to 13 residues. CDR1 and CDR2 from the germline V gene are MNHEY and SMNVEV (reference sequence). CDR3: CASSSQIFYTQYF. The CDR3 coding sequence is TGTGCCAGCAGCTCCCAGATTTTTTATACGCAGTATTTT.

This rearrangement joins TRBV9 to TRBJ2-1; a weak D match, TRBD1 (6 bases). The CDR3 extends over 16 amino acids. The ends were cut back, 4 bases at V and 0 bases at J, with 14 bases in the middle. CDR1 SGDLS and CDR2 YYNGEE come from the germline V gene. CDR3 nucleotides: TGTGCCAGCAGCACCCGACAGGAATCCTCCTACAATGAGCAGTTCTTC. This gives the protein CASSTRQESSYNEQFF.

V is TRBV5-1 and J is TRBJ1-4, with D perhaps TRBD1 (6 bases). The germline gives CDR1 SGHRS, CDR2 YFSETQ. The CDR3 has 15 residues. V dropped 2 bases and J dropped 3 bases, with 11 bases sitting between them. CDR3 residues: CASSFKQGSNEKLFF. The CDR3 DNA sequence: TGCGCCAGCAGCTTCAAACAGGGTTCTAATGAAAAACTGTTTTTT. The full variable domain, its missing parts supplied by reference TRBV5-1 and TRBJ1-4, is KAGVTQTPRYLIKTRGQQVTLSCSPISGHRSVSWYQQTPGQGLQFLFEYFSETQRNKGNFPGRFSGRQFSNSRSEMNVSTLELGDSALYLCASSFKQGSNEKLFFGSGTQLSVL.